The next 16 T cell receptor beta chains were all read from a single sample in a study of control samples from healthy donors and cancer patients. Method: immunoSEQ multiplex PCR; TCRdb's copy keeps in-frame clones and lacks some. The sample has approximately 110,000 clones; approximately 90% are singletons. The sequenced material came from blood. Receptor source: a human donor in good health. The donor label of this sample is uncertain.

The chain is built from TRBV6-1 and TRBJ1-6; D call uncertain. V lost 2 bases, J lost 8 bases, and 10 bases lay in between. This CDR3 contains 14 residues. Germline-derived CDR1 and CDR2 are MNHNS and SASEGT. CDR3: CASSEHGGHSPLHF. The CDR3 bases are TGTGCCAGCAGTGAACATGGAGGGCATTCACCCCTCCACTTT.

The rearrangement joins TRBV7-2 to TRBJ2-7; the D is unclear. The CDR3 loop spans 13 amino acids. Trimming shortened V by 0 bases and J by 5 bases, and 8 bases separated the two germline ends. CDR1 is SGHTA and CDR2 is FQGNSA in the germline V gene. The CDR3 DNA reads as TGTGCCAGCAGCTTAGCGTATGGGGACGAGCAGTACTTC. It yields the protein CASSLAYGDEQYF.

The CDR3 DNA reads as TGTGCCAGCAGTATTAGAAAGACAGGACTGAACACTGAAGCTTTCTTT. It translates to CASSIRKTGLNTEAFF. The chain couples TRBV27 to TRBJ1-1; D might be TRBD1 (6 bases). This CDR3 contains 16 residues. CDR1 MNHEY and CDR2 SMNVEV come from the germline V gene (reference sequence). With 5 bases removed from V and 0 bases from J, the gap between germline ends came to 16 bases.

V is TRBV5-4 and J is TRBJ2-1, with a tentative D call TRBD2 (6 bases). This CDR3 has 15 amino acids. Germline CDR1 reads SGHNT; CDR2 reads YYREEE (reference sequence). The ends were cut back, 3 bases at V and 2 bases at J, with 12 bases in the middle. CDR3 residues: CASSSRDSTYNEQFF. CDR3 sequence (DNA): TGTGCCAGCAGCTCCCGGGACTCCACCTACAATGAGCAGTTCTTC.

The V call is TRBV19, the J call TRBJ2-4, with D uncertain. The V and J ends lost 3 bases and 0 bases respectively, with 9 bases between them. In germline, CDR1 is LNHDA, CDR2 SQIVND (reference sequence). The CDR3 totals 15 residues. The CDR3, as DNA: TGTGCCAGTAGTATTCCCAATTCAGCCAAAAACATTCAGTACTTC. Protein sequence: CASSIPNSAKNIQYF.

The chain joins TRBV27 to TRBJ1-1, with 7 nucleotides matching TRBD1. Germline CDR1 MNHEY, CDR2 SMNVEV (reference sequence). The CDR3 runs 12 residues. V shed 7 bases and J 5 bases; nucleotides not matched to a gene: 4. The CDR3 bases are TGTGCCAGCACCATGACAGGGACTGAAGCTTTCTTT. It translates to CASTMTGTEAFF.

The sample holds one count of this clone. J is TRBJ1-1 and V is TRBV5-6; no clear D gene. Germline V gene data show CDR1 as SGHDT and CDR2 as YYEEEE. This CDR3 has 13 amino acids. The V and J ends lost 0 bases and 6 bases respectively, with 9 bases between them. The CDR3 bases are TGTGCCAGCAGCTTGGGGCGAGGCTCTGAAGCTTTCTTT. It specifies CASSLGRGSEAFF.

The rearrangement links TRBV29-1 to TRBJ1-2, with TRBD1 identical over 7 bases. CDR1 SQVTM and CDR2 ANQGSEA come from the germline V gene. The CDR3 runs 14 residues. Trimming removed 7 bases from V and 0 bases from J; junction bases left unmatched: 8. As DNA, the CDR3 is TGCAGCGCCCGCCGGGACAGCACTAACTATGGCTACACCTTC. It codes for CSARRDSTNYGYTF.

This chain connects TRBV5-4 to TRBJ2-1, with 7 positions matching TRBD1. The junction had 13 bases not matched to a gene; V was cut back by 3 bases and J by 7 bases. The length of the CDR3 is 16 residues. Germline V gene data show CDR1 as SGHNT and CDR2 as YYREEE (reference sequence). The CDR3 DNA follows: TGTGCCAGCAGCTCGAAGGAACAGGGGATAAGAAATGAGCAGTTCTTC. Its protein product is CASSSKEQGIRNEQFF.

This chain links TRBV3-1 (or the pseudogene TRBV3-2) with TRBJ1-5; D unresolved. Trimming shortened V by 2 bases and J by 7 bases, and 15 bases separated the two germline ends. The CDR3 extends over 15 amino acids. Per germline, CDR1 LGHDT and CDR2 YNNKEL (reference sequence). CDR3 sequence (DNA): TGTGCCAGCAGCCAAACTCCCGCCCCGGGGCAGCCCCAGCATTTT. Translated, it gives CASSQTPAPGQPQHF.

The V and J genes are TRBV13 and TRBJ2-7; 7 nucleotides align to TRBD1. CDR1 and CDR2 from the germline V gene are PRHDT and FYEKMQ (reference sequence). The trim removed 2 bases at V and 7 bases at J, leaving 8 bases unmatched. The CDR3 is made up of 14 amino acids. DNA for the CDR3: TGTGCCAGCAGCTTAAAGGGGGCGCAGAATGAGCAGTACTTC. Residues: CASSLKGAQNEQYF.

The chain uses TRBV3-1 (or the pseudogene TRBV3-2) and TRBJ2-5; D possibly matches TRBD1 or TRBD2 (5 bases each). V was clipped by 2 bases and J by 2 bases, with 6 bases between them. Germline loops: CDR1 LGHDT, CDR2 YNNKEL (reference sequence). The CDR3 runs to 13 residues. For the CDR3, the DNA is TGTGCCAGCAGCCAATGGGGGCAAGAGACCCAGTACTTC. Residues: CASSQWGQETQYF.

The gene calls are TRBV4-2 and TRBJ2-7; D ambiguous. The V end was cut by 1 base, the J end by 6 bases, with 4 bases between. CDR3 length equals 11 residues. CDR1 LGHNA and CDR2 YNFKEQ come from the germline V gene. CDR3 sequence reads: CASSQGSEQYF. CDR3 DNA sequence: TGTGCCAGCAGCCAAGGATCCGAGCAGTACTTC.

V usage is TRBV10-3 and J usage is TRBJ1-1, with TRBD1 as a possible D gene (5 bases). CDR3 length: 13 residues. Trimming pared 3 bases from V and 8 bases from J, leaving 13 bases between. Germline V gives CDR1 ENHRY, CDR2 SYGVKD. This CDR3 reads CAISERDSQEAFF. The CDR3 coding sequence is TGTGCCATCAGTGAACGGGACTCCCAAGAAGCTTTCTTT.

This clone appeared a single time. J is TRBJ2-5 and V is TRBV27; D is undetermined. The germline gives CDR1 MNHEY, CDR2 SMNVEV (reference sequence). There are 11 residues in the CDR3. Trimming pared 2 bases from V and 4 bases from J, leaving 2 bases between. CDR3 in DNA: TGTGCCAGCAGTTTACCAGAGACCCAGTACTTC. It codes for CASSLPETQYF.

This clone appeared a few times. The CDR3 spells CSVAWGVRPDNEQFF. The CDR3, as DNA: TGCAGCGTTGCCTGGGGAGTCAGGCCGGACAATGAGCAGTTCTTC. This chain links TRBV29-1 with TRBJ2-1; possible D gene TRBD2, 5 bases. The CDR3 totals 15 residues. V shed 4 bases and J shed 5 bases, with 18 bases lying between them. Germline V lookup: CDR1 SQVTM, CDR2 ANQGSEA.